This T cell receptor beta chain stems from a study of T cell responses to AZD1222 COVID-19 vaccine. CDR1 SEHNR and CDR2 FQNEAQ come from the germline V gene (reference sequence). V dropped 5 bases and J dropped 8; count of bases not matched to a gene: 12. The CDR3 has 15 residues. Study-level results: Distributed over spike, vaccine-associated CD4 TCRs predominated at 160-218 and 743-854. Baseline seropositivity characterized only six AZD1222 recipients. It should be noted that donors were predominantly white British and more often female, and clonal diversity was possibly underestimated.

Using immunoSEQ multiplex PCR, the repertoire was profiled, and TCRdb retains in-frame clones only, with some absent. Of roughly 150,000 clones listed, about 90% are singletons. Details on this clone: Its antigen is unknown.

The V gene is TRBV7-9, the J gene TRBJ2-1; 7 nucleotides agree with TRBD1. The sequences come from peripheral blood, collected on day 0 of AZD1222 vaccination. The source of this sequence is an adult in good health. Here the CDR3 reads CASSQSTGYPHEQFF. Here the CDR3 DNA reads TGTGCCAGCAGCCAGTCGACAGGGTACCCCCATGAGCAGTTCTTC.